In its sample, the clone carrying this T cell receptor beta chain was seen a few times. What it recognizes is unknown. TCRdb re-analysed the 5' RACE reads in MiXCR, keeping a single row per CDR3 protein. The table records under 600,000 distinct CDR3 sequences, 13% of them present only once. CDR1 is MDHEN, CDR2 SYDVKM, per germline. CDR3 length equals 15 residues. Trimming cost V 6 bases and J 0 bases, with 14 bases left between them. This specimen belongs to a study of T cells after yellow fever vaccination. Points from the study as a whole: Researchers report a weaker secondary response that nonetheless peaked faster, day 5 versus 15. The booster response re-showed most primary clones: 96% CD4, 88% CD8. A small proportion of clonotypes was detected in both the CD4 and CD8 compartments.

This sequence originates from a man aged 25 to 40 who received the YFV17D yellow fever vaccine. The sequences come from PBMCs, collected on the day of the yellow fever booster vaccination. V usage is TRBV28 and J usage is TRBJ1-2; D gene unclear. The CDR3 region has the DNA TGTGCCAGCAGCCTGACCCTGGACGCTAACTATGGCTACACCTTC. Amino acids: CASSLTLDANYGYTF.